Reported below is one T cell receptor (beta chain). This sample was included in a study of technical replicates of blood from a handful of donors. Trimming pared 1 base from V and 7 bases from J, leaving 17 bases between. This CDR3 spans 15 amino acids. Germline V gene lookup returns CDR1 SGHVS and CDR2 FQNEAQ. The protocol was immunoSEQ multiplex PCR, while the TCRdb copy is restricted to in-frame clones and leaves out a portion. The data hold approximately 59,000 clones, with about 96% observed a single time. The origin of this receptor is a human donor in good health. Some clones in this sample may be carry-over from other donors' samples. Specimen: PBMCs. The chain has TRBV7-8 and TRBJ2-7; a weak D match, TRBD1 (6 bases). CDR3 sequence reads: CASSLETGLFLEQYF. As DNA, the CDR3 is TGTGCCAGCAGCTTAGAGACAGGTTTATTCCTAGAGCAGTACTTC. The full variable domain, rest sourced from reference TRBV7-8 and TRBJ2-7, is GAGVSQSPRYKVAKRGQDVALRCDPISGHVSLFWYQQALGQGPEFLTYFQNEAQLDKSGLPSDRFFAERPEGSVSTLKIQRTQQEDSAVYLCASSLETGLFLEQYFGPGTRLTVT.